Shown below are 8 T cell receptor beta chains from a single sample sequenced in a study of T-cell memory formation after mild COVID-19. TCRdb re-analysed the 5' RACE reads in MiXCR, keeping a single row per CDR3 protein. The table has roughly 510,000 distinct CDR3 sequences, 17% seen once; the top ten hold about 8.1%. Sequenced material: PBMCs or a T cell subset sorted from them (not recorded which). These receptors all come from an adult woman who had mild COVID-19 (a few samples of this study predate the infection). Cell type and time point are not known.

There are many counts of this clonotype. This chain links TRBV18 with TRBJ2-2, with TRBD2 identical over 9 bases. The junction had 0 bases not matched to a gene; V was cut back by 1 base and J by 0 bases. The germline gives CDR1 KGHSH, CDR2 LQKENI. The CDR3 extends over 16 amino acids. CDR3: CASSPLAGANTGELFF. CDR3 sequence (DNA): TGTGCCAGCTCACCACTAGCGGGAGCGAACACCGGGGAGCTGTTTTTT. Using reference TRBV18 and TRBJ2-2 for the parts outside the CDR3, the full variable domain is NAGVMQNPRHLVRRRGQEARLRCSPMKGHSHVYWYRQLPEEGLKFMVYLQKENIIDESGMPKERFSAEFPKEGPSILRIQQVVRGDSAAYFCASSPLAGANTGELFFGEGSRLTVL.

This clonotype was observed a few times. The chain recombines TRBV20-1 with TRBJ2-7; 7 positions match TRBD1. The CDR3 is 14 amino acids. Germline V lookup: CDR1 DFQATT, CDR2 SNEGSKA (reference sequence). The trim removed 1 base at V and 4 bases at J, leaving 7 bases unmatched. The CDR3 sequence is CSARVDRVEYEQYF. DNA of the CDR3: TGCAGTGCTAGAGTCGACAGGGTGGAGTACGAGCAGTACTTC.

The chain carries TRBV7-9 and TRBJ2-7; D possibly corresponds to TRBD2 (5 bases). Germline V gene sequence: CDR1 SEHNR, CDR2 FQNEAQ (reference sequence). The CDR3 is 12 residues long. Deletions cut 8 bases from V and 7 bases from J, with 15 bases between. CDR3 residues: CASRDSLREQYF. CDR3 sequence (DNA): TGTGCCAGCCGGGATTCTCTTCGTGAGCAGTACTTC.

This clonotype turned up a few times. A read error may be the cause here, since a much bigger clone is one base away. The CDR3 protein is CASSATGELFF. In DNA, the CDR3 is TGTGCCAGCAGTGCCACCGGGGAGCTGTTTTTT. The chain combines TRBV6-2 or TRBV6-3 with TRBJ2-2; D gene ambiguous. Looked up from germline, CDR1 is MNHEY and CDR2 is SVGEGT. V lost 5 bases, J lost 4 bases, and 2 bases lay in between. The CDR3 extends over 11 amino acids.

Only a few counts were recorded for this clonotype. CDR3 bases: TGCGCCAGCAGCGGGGGACTAGCGGGAATTATGGGTGAGCAGTTCTTC. Translating it yields CASSGGLAGIMGEQFF. The chain carries TRBV5-1 and TRBJ2-1; 13 bases match TRBD2. Germline V gene data show CDR1 as SGHRS and CDR2 as YFSETQ. The CDR3 runs to 16 residues. Trimming cost V 4 bases and J 9 bases; bases outside gene matches: 10.

This clonotype showed up just a few times. The rearrangement joins TRBV11-2 to TRBJ1-2; 10 positions agree with TRBD1. V was clipped by 4 bases and J by 8 bases; unmatched bases: 7. The CDR3 loop spans 14 amino acids. The germline V gene has CDR1 SGHAT and CDR2 FQNNGV. The CDR3 spells CASSSWRDRGGYTF. In nucleotides, the CDR3 is TGTGCCAGCAGCTCCTGGCGGGACAGGGGAGGCTACACCTTC.

Only a few counts were recorded for this clonotype. The chain is built from TRBV2 and TRBJ2-7, with D possibly being TRBD1 (5 bases). V lost 7 bases to trimming and J lost 0 bases, with 13 bases between them. CDR1 SNHLY and CDR2 FYNNEI come from the germline V gene. The CDR3 sequence is 14 residues long. The CDR3 loop reads CASTQGWASYEQYF. Written as DNA, the CDR3 is TGTGCCAGCACGCAGGGCTGGGCCTCCTACGAGCAGTACTTC.

The chain couples TRBV29-1 to TRBJ2-7; 9 nucleotides match TRBD2. This CDR3 has 16 amino acids. CDR1 and CDR2 from the germline V gene are SQVTM and ANQGSEA. J was trimmed by 1 base and V by 0 bases; bases with no gene match: 7. The chain's CDR3 is CSVEDAPSGNSYEQYF. CDR3 DNA: TGCAGCGTTGAAGATGCTCCTAGCGGGAATTCCTACGAGCAGTACTTC.